This TCR beta chain was sequenced during a study of T cells after yellow fever vaccination. Whole-study context: Where fractions had low cell numbers, libraries were prepared from them with the SMART-Seq v4 Ultra Low Input RNA kit.

Study observations and caveats: Subsequent booster samples again held most clones from primary vaccination (96% CD4, over 80% CD8).

As TCR cDNA was made by 5'RACE template switching, a universal primer site and UMIs were added. One entry per CDR3 protein results from TCRdb running MiXCR on the 5' RACE reads. The table has just under 600,000 distinct CDR3 sequences, roughly 13% seen once. As to this clonotype: Its antigen is unknown.

The CDR3 totals 15 residues. V shed 2 bases and J 5 bases; nucleotides not matched to a gene: 5. The germline V gene has CDR1 SQVTM and CDR2 ANQGSEA. The sequence derives from a man younger than 45 who received the YFV17D yellow fever vaccine. The sample was PBMCs, taken on the day of the yellow fever booster vaccination. The V gene is TRBV29-1, the J gene TRBJ2-2; 10 bases match TRBD1. The CDR3 DNA reads TGCAGCGTTGAAAGGACAGGGGGGGAAACCGGGGAGCTGTTTTTT. Protein product: CSVERTGGETGELFF.